This T cell receptor beta chain came from a study of lymphopenia after photon versus proton radiotherapy. The method was immunoSEQ multiplex PCR; TCRdb's version includes in-frame clones alone and lacks a portion of them. The sample contains over 20,000 clones, roughly four fifths of which appear only once. This CDR3 comprises 15 residues. The germline CDR1 and CDR2 sequences are SGDLS and YYNGEE. With 0 bases removed from V and 3 bases from J, the gap between germline ends came to 13 bases. This chain connects TRBV9 to TRBJ2-7, with a weak D call TRBD1 (5 bases). The material was peripheral blood, obtained from a patient treated with photon-based radiotherapy. The clonotype originates from a woman between 45 and 65 years old with pancreatic cancer. CDR3 sequence (DNA): TGTGCCAGCAGCGTAGGTCAGGGCCTCCTCTACGAGCAGTACTTC. Protein product: CASSVGQGLLYEQYF.